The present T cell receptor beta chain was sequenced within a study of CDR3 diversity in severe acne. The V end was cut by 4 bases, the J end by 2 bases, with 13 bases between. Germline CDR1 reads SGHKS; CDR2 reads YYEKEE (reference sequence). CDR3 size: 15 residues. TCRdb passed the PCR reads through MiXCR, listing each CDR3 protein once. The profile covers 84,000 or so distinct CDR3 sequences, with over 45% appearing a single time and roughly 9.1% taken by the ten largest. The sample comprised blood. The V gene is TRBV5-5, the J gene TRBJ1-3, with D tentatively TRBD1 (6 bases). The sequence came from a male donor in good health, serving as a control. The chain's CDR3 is CASSLNRVAGNTIYF. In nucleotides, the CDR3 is TGTGCCAGCAGCCTGAACAGGGTCGCTGGAAACACCATATATTTT.